This T cell receptor beta chain was documented in a study of prognosis after radiotherapy for stage I lung cancer. Points on this clonotype: The conserved final phenylalanine or tryptophan is absent from the CDR3, which likely points to a read error.

The genomic DNA TCR beta CDR3 region underwent two rounds of multiplex PCR. Specific primers for each TRBV and TRBJ gene were what first-round PCR used. A single record per CDR3 protein comes from TCRdb applying MiXCR to the multiplex PCR reads. The sample yields approximately 30,000 distinct CDR3 sequences, over 40% seen once. CDR3 size: 14 residues. Trimming took 3 bases from V and 5 from J; bases not matched to a gene: 3. Looked up from germline, CDR1 is KGHDR and CDR2 is SFDVKD. The chain has TRBV24-1 and TRBJ2-7; TRBD1 aligns across 10 bases. This TCR was recovered from a donor of 50 years or more with non-small cell lung cancer. The sample was PBMCs, taken before or after stereotactic body radiation therapy (not recorded which). The CDR3 loop is CATSDGQGVHEQYL. The CDR3 DNA reads TGTGCCACCAGTGATGGACAGGGGGTCCACGAGCAGTACCTC.